A selection of T cell receptor beta chains follows, all from one sample in a study of T cell responses to AZD1222 COVID-19 vaccine. Clones were read by immunoSEQ multiplex PCR, and TCRdb kept only the in-frame ones, dropping some. The sample includes 150,000 to 200,000 clones, under 95% of them seen just once. The sequences come from peripheral blood, collected on day 0 of AZD1222 vaccination. Receptors were obtained from an adult in good health. The CDR3 runs from the conserved cysteine through the conserved F or W. D genes are given only for firm matches. Rows give clone size only sometimes, using once, few, many, or a class for an expanded clone.

D gene: TRBD2
J gene: TRBJ2-7
clone size: NA
V gene: TRBV7-9
CDR3 DNA: TGTGCCAGCAGCCCTACTAGCGGGAGTGGGTCCTACGAGCAGTACTTC
CDR3 protein: CASSPTSGSGSYEQYF

D gene: NA
J gene: TRBJ1-1
clone size: NA
V gene: TRBV7-2
CDR3 DNA: TGTGCCAGCAGCTCGACAGGCCTCCCTGAAGCTTTCTTT
CDR3 protein: CASSSTGLPEAFF

D gene: NA
J gene: TRBJ2-2
clone size: NA
V gene: TRBV4-3
CDR3 DNA: TGCGCCAGCAGCCAAGTGAACAGGGATGACGGGGAGCTGTTTTTT
CDR3 protein: CASSQVNRDDGELFF

D gene: NA
J gene: TRBJ2-7
clone size: NA
V gene: TRBV7-7
CDR3 DNA: TGTGCTAGCAGCTTAGAACGAGGGGGCGAGCAGTACTTC
CDR3 protein: CASSLERGGEQYF

D gene: TRBD1
J gene: TRBJ1-1
clone size: NA
V gene: TRBV5-1
CDR3 DNA: TGCGCCAGCAGTGGACAGGGGGTTGAAGCTTTCTTT
CDR3 protein: CASSGQGVEAFF

D gene: TRBD1
J gene: TRBJ2-4
clone size: NA
V gene: TRBV18
CDR3 DNA: TGTGCCAGCGCAACCGGGACAGCCGAAAACATTCAGTACTTC
CDR3 protein: CASATGTAENIQYF

D gene: NA
J gene: TRBJ1-1
clone size: NA
V gene: TRBV25-1
CDR3 DNA: TGTGCCAGCAGTGGTGGAGGGCCTTTTGAAGCTTTCTTT
CDR3 protein: CASSGGGPFEAFF

D gene: NA
J gene: TRBJ1-5
clone size: few
V gene: TRBV6-2/TRBV6-3
CDR3 DNA: TGTGCCAGCAGCGGTAGGGGCAATCAGCCCCAGCATTTT
CDR3 protein: CASSGRGNQPQHF

D gene: NA
J gene: TRBJ1-4
clone size: once
V gene: TRBV2
CDR3 DNA: TGTGCCAGCAACAGTGCAACTAATGAAAAACTGTTTTTT
CDR3 protein: CASNSATNEKLFF

D gene: TRBD2
J gene: TRBJ2-1
clone size: NA
V gene: TRBV7-8
CDR3 DNA: TGTGCCAGCATCCTAGCGGGAGTCAGCTACAATGAGCAGTTCTTC
CDR3 protein: CASILAGVSYNEQFF

D gene: TRBD2
J gene: TRBJ2-3
clone size: NA
V gene: TRBV7-3
CDR3 DNA: TGTGCCAGCAGCTTATCTGCTAGCGGGAGGGCAGATACGCAGTATTTT
CDR3 protein: CASSLSASGRADTQYF

D gene: NA
J gene: TRBJ1-1
clone size: NA
V gene: TRBV6-5
CDR3 DNA: TGTGCCAGCAGCCTCGGCACTGAAGCTTTCTTT
CDR3 protein: CASSLGTEAFF

D gene: NA
J gene: TRBJ1-6
clone size: NA
V gene: TRBV7-2
CDR3 DNA: TGTGCCAGCAGCTTATTCGGGACCCAATTAACCTTT
CDR3 protein: CASSLFGTQLTF

D gene: NA
J gene: TRBJ2-1
clone size: NA
V gene: TRBV7-8
CDR3 DNA: TGTGCCAGCAGCCAGGGGAGGAGGTGGTTCTTC
CDR3 protein: CASSQGRRWFF

D gene: NA
J gene: TRBJ2-7
clone size: NA
V gene: TRBV7-2
CDR3 DNA: TGTGCCAGCAGCTTAGAGGGTTCGGGCTCCGAGCAGTACTTC
CDR3 protein: CASSLEGSGSEQYF

D gene: NA
J gene: TRBJ1-3
clone size: few
V gene: TRBV9
CDR3 DNA: TGTGCCAGCAGCGTGGAACAATCTGGAAACACCATATATTTT
CDR3 protein: CASSVEQSGNTIYF